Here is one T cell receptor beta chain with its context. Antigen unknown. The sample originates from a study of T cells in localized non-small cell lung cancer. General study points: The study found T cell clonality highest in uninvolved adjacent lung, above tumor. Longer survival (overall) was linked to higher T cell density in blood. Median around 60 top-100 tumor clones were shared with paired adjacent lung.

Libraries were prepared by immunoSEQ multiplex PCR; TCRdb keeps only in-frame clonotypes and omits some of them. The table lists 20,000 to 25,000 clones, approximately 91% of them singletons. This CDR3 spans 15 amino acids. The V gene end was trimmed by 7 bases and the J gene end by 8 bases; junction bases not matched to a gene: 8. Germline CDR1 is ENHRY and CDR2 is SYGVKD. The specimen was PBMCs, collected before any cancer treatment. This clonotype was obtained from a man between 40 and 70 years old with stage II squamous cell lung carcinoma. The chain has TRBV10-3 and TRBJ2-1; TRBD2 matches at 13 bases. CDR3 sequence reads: CAINSLAGGLDEQFF. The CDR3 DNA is TGTGCCATCAACTCACTAGCGGGGGGGCTGGATGAGCAGTTCTTC.